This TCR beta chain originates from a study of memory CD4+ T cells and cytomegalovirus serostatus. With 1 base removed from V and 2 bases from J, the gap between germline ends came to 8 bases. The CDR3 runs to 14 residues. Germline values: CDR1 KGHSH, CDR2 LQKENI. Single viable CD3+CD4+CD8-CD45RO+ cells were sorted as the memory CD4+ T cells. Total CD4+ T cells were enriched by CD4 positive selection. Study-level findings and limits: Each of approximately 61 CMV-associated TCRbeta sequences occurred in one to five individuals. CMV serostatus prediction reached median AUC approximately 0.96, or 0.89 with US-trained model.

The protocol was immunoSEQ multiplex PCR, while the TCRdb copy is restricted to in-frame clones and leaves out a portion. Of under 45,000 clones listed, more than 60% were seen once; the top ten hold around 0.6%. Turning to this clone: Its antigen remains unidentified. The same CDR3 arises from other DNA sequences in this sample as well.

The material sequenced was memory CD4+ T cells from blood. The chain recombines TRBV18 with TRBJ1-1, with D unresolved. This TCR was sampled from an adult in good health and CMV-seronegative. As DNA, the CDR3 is TGTGCCAGCTCACCACGGGCAGGTAACACTGAAGCTTTCTTT. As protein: CASSPRAGNTEAFF.